This note documents a single T cell receptor (beta chain) sequence. What it recognizes is unknown. This sample is part of a study of multiple sclerosis patients with progressive multifocal leukoencephalopathy. Study results and limitations: Expanded clones at PML onset predated and persisted through natalizumab therapy. In most PML patients, TRB repertoires appeared less diverse by entropy.

The CDR3 contains 13 residues. Germline CDR1 LNHDA, CDR2 SQIVND (reference sequence). V lost 5 bases and J lost 4, with 8 bases in between. Synthetic inline TR CDR3 controls covering all V-J pairings were spiked into each PCR. Here immunoSEQ multiplex PCR was the method, and the copy in TCRdb shows in-frame clones only, minus some. The sample lists 25,000 to 35,000 clones; roughly 86% were seen once. Time point reported: 6 months of natalizumab therapy. T1 and T2 blood were collected at 6 and 12 months of natalizumab. This rearrangement joins TRBV19 to TRBJ2-2; a possible D gene is TRBD1 (6 bases). The clonotype was recovered from a human donor with multiple sclerosis. This sample comprised PBMCs, obtained from a patient treated with natalizumab. The CDR3 nucleotides are TGTGCCAGTAGTTCACAGGGCACCGGGGAGCTGTTTTTT. Amino acids: CASSSQGTGELFF.